The 19 T cell receptor beta chains reported below all come from one sample, sequenced in a study of blood T cell repertoires in COVID-19. Repertoires were generated with immunoSEQ multiplex PCR, while TCRdb's copy carries only in-frame clones and drops some. The sample holds around 60,000 clones; 55% to 80% are singletons and the top ten take around 4.9%. Input material: peripheral blood. The receptor set was obtained from a woman between 65 and 79 years old with COVID-19, enrolled during active disease.

The chain has TRBV18 and TRBJ1-6, with TRBD1 matching over 10 bases. V gave up 3 bases and J gave up 10 bases; unmatched junction bases: 9. CDR1 and CDR2 from the germline V gene are KGHSH and LQKENI. The CDR3 contains 16 residues. The CDR3 sequence is CASSPNAGTGASPLHF. In DNA form, the CDR3 reads TGTGCCAGCTCACCTAACGCCGGGACAGGGGCCTCACCCCTCCACTTT.

This sequence joins TRBV20-1 and TRBJ2-1; 9 bases are shared with TRBD2. J was trimmed by 6 bases and V by 3 bases; bases with no gene match: 6. The germline V gene encodes CDR1 DFQATT and CDR2 SNEGSKA (reference sequence). The CDR3 has 14 residues. The CDR3 sequence: CSASAGGALNEQFF. Written as DNA, the CDR3 is TGCAGTGCTAGTGCGGGAGGGGCCCTCAATGAGCAGTTCTTC.

About this clone itself: The junction departs from germline at one end; a sequencing error may be responsible. This rearrangement joins TRBV7-7 to TRBJ2-5, with TRBD2 matching over 10 bases. Looked up from germline, CDR1 is SSHAT and CDR2 is FNYEAQ (reference sequence). The CDR3 is 14 amino acids. CDR3 protein: CASSSGLAEETQYF. CDR3 sequence (DNA): TGTGCTAGCAGCTCAGGACTAGCGGAAGAGACCCAGTACTTC.

This clone was recorded only once. The rearrangement links TRBV21-1 to TRBJ2-7; TRBD1 is taken as the D call from the table, unchecked against the DNA. TRBV21-1 is classified as a pseudogene. The CDR3 is 15 residues long. DNA of the CDR3: TGTGCCAGCAGCAAAGGGCCAGGGGGGCTCAGGGAGCAGTACGTC. Encoded protein: CASSKGPGGLREQYV.

The J gene is TRBJ1-2, the V gene TRBV6-2 or TRBV6-3, with TRBD1 matching over 7 bases. The CDR3 runs to 15 residues. V trimming: 2 bases; J trimming: 4 bases; junction bases outside the gene matches: 7. Germline CDR1 and CDR2: MNHEY and SVGEGT. CDR3 amino acids: CASSYPNRGSYGYTF. The CDR3 region has the DNA TGTGCCAGCAGTTACCCCAACAGGGGATCCTATGGCTACACCTTC.

This chain links TRBV2 with TRBJ1-5; TRBD1 agrees at 7 bases. This CDR3 spans 14 amino acids. The J segment lost 6 bases and the V segment lost 3 bases, leaving 5 bases of the junction unmatched. Germline lookup yields CDR1 SNHLY and CDR2 FYNNEI. The CDR3 region is CASSETGRIQPQHF. The CDR3 nucleotides read TGTGCCAGCAGTGAGACAGGGAGGATTCAGCCCCAGCATTTT.

The chain employs TRBV27 and TRBJ1-5, with 7 bases fitting TRBD1. Germline V CDR1 and CDR2: MNHEY, SMNVEV (reference sequence). The ends lost 5 bases at V and 4 bases at J; junction bases unmatched: 11. The CDR3 extends over 16 amino acids. For the CDR3, the DNA is TGTGCCAGCAGTCCTTTTTCCGGGACAGCTAATCAGCCCCAGCATTTT. It is translated as CASSPFSGTANQPQHF.

The gene calls are TRBV7-9 and TRBJ2-3, with 12 bases lining up with TRBD2. Trimming at V came to 5 bases and at J to 2 bases, leaving 2 bases not matched to a gene. In germline, CDR1 is SEHNR, CDR2 FQNEAQ (reference sequence). The CDR3 contains 15 residues. CDR3 sequence: CASSPSGRATDTQYF. CDR3 sequence (DNA): TGTGCCAGCAGCCCTAGCGGGAGGGCCACAGATACGCAGTATTTT.

The chain has TRBV19 and TRBJ1-6; TRBD1 matches at 9 bases. CDR1 LNHDA and CDR2 SQIVND come from the germline V gene (reference sequence). Losses at the gene ends were 3 bases for V and 10 bases for J; bases not matched to a gene: 4. The CDR3 is made up of 14 amino acids. CDR3 amino acids: CASSIRGTGSPLHF. The CDR3 bases are TGTGCCAGTAGTATTCGGGGGACAGGGTCACCCCTCCACTTT.

This clone was counted a few times. The gene calls are TRBV2 and TRBJ2-3, with D tentatively TRBD1 (6 bases). CDR3 length equals 12 residues. Per the germline V gene, CDR1 is SNHLY and CDR2 is FYNNEI. V lost 5 bases and J lost 5, with 8 bases in between. The CDR3 DNA reads TGTGCCAGCAGTCTAGGGGGAGATACGCAGTATTTT. Its protein is CASSLGGDTQYF.

V gene TRBV13 combines with J gene TRBJ2-3, with 11 bases fitting TRBD2. Germline CDR1 reads PRHDT; CDR2 reads FYEKMQ (reference sequence). The CDR3 loop spans 17 amino acids. Germline trimming cut 5 bases from V and 0 bases from J; bases unmatched to any gene: 7. CDR3: CASSVSTSGVSTDTQYF. The CDR3 coding sequence is TGTGCCAGCAGCGTCTCGACTAGCGGGGTTAGCACAGATACGCAGTATTTT.

This clone came up once. This sequence joins TRBV19 and TRBJ1-6, with D tentatively TRBD1 (5 bases). The CDR3 runs to 16 residues. CDR1 and CDR2 from the germline V gene are LNHDA and SQIVND (reference sequence). With 1 base removed from V and 6 bases from J, the gap between germline ends came to 13 bases. The CDR3 loop is CASSIAKGPSNSPLHF. CDR3 nucleotide sequence: TGTGCCAGTAGTATAGCGAAGGGGCCGAGTAATTCACCCCTCCACTTT. The full variable domain, rest sourced from reference TRBV19 and TRBJ1-6, is DGGITQSPKYLFRKEGQNVTLSCEQNLNHDAMYWYRQDPGQGLRLIYYSQIVNDFQKGDIAEGYSVSREKKESFPLTVTSAQKNPTAFYLCASSIAKGPSNSPLHFGNGTRLTVT.

The gene calls are TRBV29-1 and TRBJ1-1; D is possibly TRBD1 (6 bases). The CDR3 spans 15 residues. Looked up from germline, CDR1 is SQVTM and CDR2 is ANQGSEA. V was shortened by 3 bases and J by 1 base, with 15 bases between the two germline ends. CDR3: CSVDEPTRGNTEAFF. DNA for the CDR3: TGCAGCGTTGATGAGCCCACCAGGGGGAACACTGAAGCTTTCTTT.

This chain connects TRBV5-6 to TRBJ1-5; no clear D gene. The V gene lost 2 bases and the J gene lost 2 bases, with 14 bases spanning the gap. The germline V gene encodes CDR1 SGHDT and CDR2 YYEEEE. The CDR3 runs to 16 residues. The CDR3, as DNA: TGTGCCAGCAGCTTCCGGGTCGCGGATGGCAATCAGCCCCAGCATTTT. Translating gives CASSFRVADGNQPQHF.

The genes are TRBV2 and TRBJ1-2; D is undetermined. Per the germline V gene, CDR1 is SNHLY and CDR2 is FYNNEI. The CDR3 contains 14 residues. V lost 3 bases and J 4 bases, leaving 12 bases between the germline ends. CDR3 nucleotide sequence: TGTGCCAGCAGTGAGGCCGGGATTTTCTATGGCTACACCTTC. Its protein product is CASSEAGIFYGYTF.

V usage is TRBV7-9 and J usage is TRBJ1-2; perhaps TRBD1 as D (6 bases). Germline values: CDR1 SEHNR, CDR2 FQNEAQ (reference sequence). The CDR3 is 13 residues long. V gave up 5 bases and J gave up 7 bases, with 14 bases separating them. The CDR3 DNA reads as TGTGCCAGCAGCATAAAACAGGGATCTGGCTACACCTTC. This encodes CASSIKQGSGYTF.

This clone came up a few times. The chain couples TRBV9 to TRBJ2-1; 7 bases match TRBD2. With V trimmed by 4 bases and J by 3 bases, 7 bases remained unmatched. CDR1 and CDR2 (germline): SGDLS, YYNGEE. The CDR3 loop spans 15 amino acids. The CDR3 sequence: CASSPSGVSYNEQFF. CDR3 DNA sequence: TGTGCCAGCAGCCCCAGCGGGGTGAGCTACAATGAGCAGTTCTTC.

In DNA form, the CDR3 reads TGTGCCAGCAGCGGCGACGCGGGGACCAGCGGTCAGCCCCAGCATTTT. Protein: CASSGDAGTSGQPQHF. The rearrangement joins TRBV5-5 to TRBJ1-5; D might be TRBD1 (5 bases). V was pared by 4 bases and J by 6 bases, with 20 bases between. Germline loops: CDR1 SGHKS, CDR2 YYEKEE (reference sequence). This CDR3 comprises 16 residues.

The chain couples TRBV5-1 to TRBJ2-1, with 13 bases identical to TRBD2. CDR3 length equals 15 residues. J was trimmed by 6 bases and V by 4 bases; bases with no gene match: 4. CDR1 and CDR2 (germline): SGHRS, YFSETQ. For the CDR3, the DNA is TGCGCCAGCAGCCCGACTAGCGGGAGGTCCAATGAGCAGTTCTTC. This translates into CASSPTSGRSNEQFF.